This TCR beta chain was captured by sequencing in a study of blood T cell repertoires in COVID-19. In the authors' workflow: The authors estimated nucleated cell counts from reference gene primer amplification. Data came from immunoSEQ multiplex PCR; TCRdb stores just in-frame clones and leaves some out. V and J calls and clone size follow that table, whereas D and trimming were derived from the DNA. This sample has about 230,000 clones, with roughly four fifths found just once. Germline CDR1 and CDR2: SGHRS and YFSETQ. The CDR3 spans 15 residues. V lost 4 bases to trimming and J lost 4 bases; unmatched junction nucleotides: 8.

The J gene is TRBJ2-1, the V gene TRBV5-1; TRBD2 matches 7 bases. Sequenced input: peripheral blood. This clonotype was sampled from a woman older than 75 with COVID-19, enrolled during active disease. The DNA for the CDR3 is TGCGCCAGCAGCCCTAGCGGCCGGAGTTACAATGAGCAGTTCTTC. Translating gives CASSPSGRSYNEQFF.